This TCR beta chain appears in the sequencing data of a study of cytomegalovirus exposure and HLA in healthy donors. The PCR had 60 Vbeta and 13 Jbeta primers. Only in-frame clones appear in the TCRdb table, and some are missing; sequencing was by immunoSEQ multiplex PCR. Seen here are some 200,000 clones, 80% to 85% observed once, and the top ten hold about 5.7%. Germline assignment: CDR1 WSHSY and CDR2 SAAADI. V was pared by 4 bases and J by 7 bases, with 14 bases between. There are 14 residues in the CDR3. The TCR sequence derives from a man aged 35 to 55 in good health and CMV-seropositive. Sequenced sample: PBMCs. This sequence joins TRBV10-2 and TRBJ1-5, with a weak D call TRBD1 (5 bases). The CDR3 DNA is TGCGCCAGCAGTGCTACCGCCGGGGGACAGCCCCAGCATTTT. It translates to CASSATAGGQPQHF.